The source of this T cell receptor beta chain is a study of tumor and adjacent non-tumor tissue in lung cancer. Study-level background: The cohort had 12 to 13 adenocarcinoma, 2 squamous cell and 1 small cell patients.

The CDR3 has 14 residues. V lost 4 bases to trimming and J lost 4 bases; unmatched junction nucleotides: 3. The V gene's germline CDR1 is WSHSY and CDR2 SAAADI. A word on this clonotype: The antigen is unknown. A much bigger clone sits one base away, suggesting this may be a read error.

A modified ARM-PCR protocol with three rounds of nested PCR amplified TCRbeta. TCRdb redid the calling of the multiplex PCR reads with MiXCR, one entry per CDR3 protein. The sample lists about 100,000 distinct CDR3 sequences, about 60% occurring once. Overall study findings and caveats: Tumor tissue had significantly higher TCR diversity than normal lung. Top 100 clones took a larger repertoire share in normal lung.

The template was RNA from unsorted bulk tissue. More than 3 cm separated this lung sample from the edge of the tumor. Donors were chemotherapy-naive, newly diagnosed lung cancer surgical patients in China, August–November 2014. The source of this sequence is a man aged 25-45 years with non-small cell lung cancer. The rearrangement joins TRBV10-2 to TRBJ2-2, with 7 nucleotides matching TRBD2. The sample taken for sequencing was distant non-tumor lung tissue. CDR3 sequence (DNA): TGCGCCAGCAGTGTGGGGGGGAGCACCGGGGAGCTGTTTTTT. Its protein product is CASSVGGSTGELFF.